Sequencing of this T cell receptor (beta chain) was carried out in a study of blood T cell repertoires in COVID-19. Across the study: Some COVID-19 samples were acute and others convalescent; all came from the United States, Italy and Spain.

There are a few counts of this clone. The study drew participants aged about 18 to 89 years from roughly 25 US areas. Cohort assignment relied on participant-reported clinical history. Authors' processing steps: Counts of nucleated cells, estimated from reference gene primer amplification, were obtained. Method: immunoSEQ multiplex PCR; TCRdb's copy keeps in-frame clones and lacks some. V and J calls plus clone size are reproduced from that table; the DNA served to infer D and trimming. The data show about 180,000 clones, over 75% seen once. V was pared by 0 bases and J by 7 bases, with 6 bases between. The CDR3 spans 11 residues. Germline CDR1 is DFQATT and CDR2 is SNEGSKA (reference sequence).

The sequence derives from a middle-aged woman with acute COVID-19. Sequenced sample: PBMCs or T cells enriched from blood (not recorded which). The J gene is TRBJ1-2, the V gene TRBV20-1; weak D call: TRBD1 (6 bases). The CDR3 DNA reads as TGCAGTGCTAGAGAGGGGGCTGGCTACACCTTC. Its translation is CSAREGAGYTF.